This entry features one T cell receptor (beta chain) sequence. TCRdb processed the RACE reads anew with MiXCR; each CDR3 protein has one entry. The sample carries 60,000 to 65,000 distinct CDR3 sequences, 9.5% to 11% recorded once. Trimming removed 5 bases from V and 4 bases from J; junction bases left unmatched: 4. This CDR3 region has 14 residues. This entry is derived from a study of human T cells and chemical hapten exposure. Overall study: 0.01% DPC was applied to the upper back in patch tests, which were read at 6 days. Small volume differences among pooled libraries mainly caused per-sample TCR yield variation.

Documented time point: patch test 3, about 24 weeks after DPC sensitization. Treatment denoted: therapeutic diphenylcyclopropenone sensitization with weekly scalp DPC. The receptor was isolated from a woman aged 25 to 45 with alopecia areata. Some clones in this sample may be carry-over from other donors' samples. The material sequenced was whole blood, taken in connection with sensitization to the hapten diphenylcyclopropenone (DPC). The chain links TRBV12-3 or TRBV12-4 to TRBJ1-2; 10 nucleotides match TRBD1. The CDR3 DNA follows: TGTGCCAGCAGTCCGGACAGGGGGGGCTATGGCTACACCTTC. Protein: CASSPDRGGYGYTF.